This entry concerns a single T cell receptor beta chain. CDR1 LGHDT and CDR2 YNNKEL come from the germline V gene (reference sequence). V lost 0 bases and J lost 5, with 8 bases in between. The CDR3 runs 14 residues. This specimen comes from a study of blood T cell repertoires in COVID-19. About the study: The United States, Italy and Spain provided the acute and convalescent COVID-19 samples. Nucleic acid was either cDNA or gDNA, and it came from T cells, B-cell-depleted T cells, or PBMCs.

Authors' methods: Reference gene primer amplification in the assay estimated nucleated cell counts. Clones were sequenced by immunoSEQ multiplex PCR, and TCRdb holds only the in-frame ones, with some missing. The D gene and trimming were derived from the DNA, and the V and J assignments and clone size from that table. The data show 250,000 to 300,000 clones, around 90% seen once. This receptor was taken from a woman between 40 and 55 years old who had recovered from COVID-19. The specimen was peripheral blood. This sequence joins TRBV3-1 (or the pseudogene TRBV3-2) and TRBJ2-1; D is ambiguous. This CDR3 is CASSQDTTNNEQFF. As DNA, the CDR3 is TGTGCCAGCAGCCAAGACACTACTAACAATGAGCAGTTCTTC.